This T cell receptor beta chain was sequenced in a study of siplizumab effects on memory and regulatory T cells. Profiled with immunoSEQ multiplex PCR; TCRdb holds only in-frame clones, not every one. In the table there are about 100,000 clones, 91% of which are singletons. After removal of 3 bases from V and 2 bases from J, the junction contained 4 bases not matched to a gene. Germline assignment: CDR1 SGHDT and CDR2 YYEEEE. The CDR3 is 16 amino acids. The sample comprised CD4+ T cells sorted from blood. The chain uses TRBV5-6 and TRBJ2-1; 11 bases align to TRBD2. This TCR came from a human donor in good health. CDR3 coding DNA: TGTGCCAGCAGCTCCCGACTAGCGGGGCCCTACAATGAGCAGTTCTTC. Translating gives CASSSRLAGPYNEQFF.